This T cell receptor (beta chain) was identified in a study of OX40 agonist ivuxolimab in advanced cancers. Between the trimmed V and J ends, which lost 5 bases and 4 bases, there was a span of 11 bases. This CDR3 is built from 14 residues. Germline V gene sequence: CDR1 SGHNT, CDR2 YENEEA. Libraries were prepared by immunoSEQ multiplex PCR; TCRdb keeps only in-frame clonotypes and omits some of them. The table lists some 100,000 clones, 90% of them singletons, with around 0.16% in the top ten. The gene calls are TRBV11-3 and TRBJ2-2, with D unclear. The material sequenced was CD4+ or CD8+ T cells sorted from blood, taken in a trial of the OX40 agonist ivuxolimab. The receptor was derived from an adult with an advanced solid tumor such as melanoma, head and neck, liver or kidney cancer. CDR3 region: CASSQSESTGELFF. The CDR3 bases are TGTGCCAGCAGCCAGAGTGAATCCACCGGGGAGCTGTTTTTT.